These 30 T cell receptor beta chains were sequenced from one sample in a study of T-cell memory formation after mild COVID-19 (dated by TCRdb to the early 2020s). The library was prepared using 5' RACE. TCRdb records Illumina NovaSeq 6000 as the sequencer. The public reads were quality trimmed at Q25 with fastp and then assembled into clones with MiXCR by TCRdb, keeping productive beta chains. Rows merge per CDR3 protein into single entries with the most common DNA and genes. Counted in this sample were around 450,000 distinct CDR3 sequences; around 18% of them appeared once. The ten largest clones take up approximately 8.4% of the sample. The sequenced sample consisted of PBMCs or a T cell subset sorted from them (not recorded which). These receptors originate from an adult woman who had mild COVID-19 (a few samples of this study predate the infection). The sample titles of this study are shuffled in the database, so cell type and time point are left out; the donor was told from shared clones.

V usage is TRBV12-3 or TRBV12-4 and J usage is TRBJ1-2; D is unresolved. V was trimmed by 1 base and J by 2 bases, leaving 8 bases between them. CDR3 length equals 14 residues. CDR3 protein: CASSLGLLNYGYTF. CDR3 coding DNA: TGTGCCAGCAGTTTAGGGCTTCTAAACTATGGCTACACCTTC.

This chain uses TRBV7-9 with TRBJ2-1, with 10 positions matching TRBD2. V lost 7 bases and J lost 7; bases outside the gene matches: 10. Germline assignment: CDR1 SEHNR and CDR2 FQNEAQ (reference sequence). This CDR3 spans 15 amino acids. CDR3 protein: CASTLAGDGWNEQFF. DNA of the CDR3: TGTGCCAGCACCCTAGCGGGAGATGGTTGGAATGAGCAGTTCTTC.

This clonotype was observed a handful of times. The chain joins TRBV7-3 to TRBJ2-1, with D possibly TRBD1 on 5 matching bases. In germline, CDR1 is SGHTA, CDR2 FQGTGA. Trimming stripped 7 bases from V and 5 bases from J, with 15 bases between. This CDR3 comprises 14 residues. CDR3 amino acids: CASTSGSRDNEQFF. The CDR3 nucleotides read TGTGCCAGCACCTCCGGCAGCAGGGACAATGAGCAGTTCTTC. Variable domain in full (rest from reference TRBV7-3 and TRBJ2-1): GAGVSQTPSNKVTEKGKYVELRCDPISGHTALYWYRQSLGQGPEFLIYFQGTGAADDSGLPNDRFFAVRPEGSVSTLKIQRTERGDSAVYLCASTSGSRDNEQFFGPGTRLTVL.

This chain links TRBV7-2 with TRBJ2-1, with a weak D call TRBD2 (6 bases). This CDR3 comprises 12 residues. The V end was cut by 8 bases, the J end by 10 bases, with 15 bases between. Looked up from germline, CDR1 is SGHTA and CDR2 is FQGNSA. CDR3 in DNA: TGTGCCAGCCGACTAGTGTCGGGGGAGCAGTTCTTC. As protein: CASRLVSGEQFF.

The chain is built from TRBV6-1 and TRBJ1-3; D may be TRBD1 (5 bases). V was shortened by 3 bases and J by 3 bases, with 9 bases between the two germline ends. Per germline, CDR1 MNHNS and CDR2 SASEGT. The CDR3 consists of 14 residues. The CDR3 DNA is TGTGCCAGCAGTGACCGGACACTTGGAAACACCATATATTTT. The encoded protein is CASSDRTLGNTIYF.

This clonotype was recorded many times. The V gene is TRBV5-1, the J gene TRBJ2-3; tentative D call: TRBD2 (7 bases). The CDR3 has 14 residues. Germline CDR1 and CDR2: SGHRS and YFSETQ. Trimming removed 4 bases at V and 4 bases at J, with 13 bases between. CDR3 amino acids: CASSLGGPADTQYF. CDR3 coding DNA: TGCGCCAGCAGCCTGGGGGGGCCGGCAGATACGCAGTATTTT. The full variable domain, rest sourced from reference TRBV5-1 and TRBJ2-3, is KAGVTQTPRYLIKTRGQQVTLSCSPISGHRSVSWYQQTPGQGLQFLFEYFSETQRNKGNFPGRFSGRQFSNSRSEMNVSTLELGDSALYLCASSLGGPADTQYFGPGTRLTVL.

This clonotype occurred a few times. The V gene is TRBV4-2, the J gene TRBJ2-5; D possibly corresponds to TRBD2 (6 bases). Germline values: CDR1 LGHNA, CDR2 YNFKEQ. V shed 4 bases and J shed 5 bases, with 14 bases lying between them. There are 14 residues in the CDR3. In DNA form, the CDR3 reads TGTGCCAGCAGCCCTATCGGGGGATGGGAGACCCAGTACTTC. Its translation is CASSPIGGWETQYF.

This clonotype was counted between two and nine times. The V call is TRBV7-9, the J call TRBJ2-1; possible D gene TRBD2, 6 bases. V was cut by 8 bases and J by 3 bases, with 14 bases left in between. CDR1 SEHNR and CDR2 FQNEAQ come from the germline V gene (reference sequence). The CDR3 has 14 amino acids. The CDR3 nucleotides read TGTGCCAGCCCTCCGGGAGCCCTCTACAATGAGCAGTTCTTC. It yields the protein CASPPGALYNEQFF.

The V call is TRBV6-2 or TRBV6-3, the J call TRBJ2-3; 9 bases agree with TRBD2. The CDR3 has 15 residues. In germline, CDR1 is MNHEY, CDR2 SVGEGT. After removal of 2 bases from V and 5 bases from J, the junction contained 5 bases not matched to a gene. The CDR3 DNA reads as TGTGCCAGCAGTTACCGACTAGCGGTAGGAGATACGCAGTATTTT. Its protein is CASSYRLAVGDTQYF.

The table lists this clonotype with a few counts. This chain joins TRBV12-3 or TRBV12-4 and TRBJ2-2; D tentatively reads TRBD1 or TRBD2 (5 bases each). The CDR3 is 13 residues long. Trimming removed 5 bases from V and 7 bases from J, with 11 bases in between. The CDR3, as DNA: TGTGCCAGCAGTCTTGGGACGTACGGGGAGCTGTTTTTT. Protein product: CASSLGTYGELFF.

The V call is TRBV12-3 or TRBV12-4, the J call TRBJ1-5; TRBD1 matches 9 bases. This CDR3 has 15 residues. V was pared by 5 bases and J by 4 bases, with 6 bases of the junction left unmatched. In DNA, the CDR3 is TGTGCCAGCAGTAAGCGACAGGGGGGAAATCAGCCCCAGCATTTT. Translating it yields CASSKRQGGNQPQHF.

This clonotype was seen at least ten times. This chain links TRBV2 with TRBJ2-5, with D unresolved. The CDR3 is made up of 11 amino acids. Germline V CDR1 and CDR2: SNHLY, FYNNEI. The germline V and J ends were trimmed by 3 bases and 3 bases, with 2 bases remaining between them. The CDR3 sequence: CASSEEETQYF. For the CDR3, the DNA is TGTGCCAGCAGTGAGGAAGAGACCCAGTACTTC.

In this sample, this clonotype turned up a few times. V usage is TRBV3-1 and J usage is TRBJ1-1; D gene ambiguous. The CDR3 has 20 amino acids. V dropped 2 bases and J dropped 1 base, with 26 bases sitting between them. Germline V gives CDR1 LGHDT, CDR2 YNNKEL (reference sequence). Here the CDR3 DNA reads TGTGCCAGCAGCCAATCATTGGGTTTCACCGATGCGACTGAGAACACTGAAGCTTTCTTT. It is translated as CASSQSLGFTDATENTEAFF.

The V gene is TRBV6-5, the J gene TRBJ2-2; D remains ambiguous. The CDR3 spans 13 residues. V gave up 0 bases and J gave up 5 bases, with 4 bases separating them. Germline V gives CDR1 MNHEY, CDR2 SVGAGI. CDR3 nucleotide sequence: TGTGCCAGCAGTTACTCGGGTACCGGGGAGCTGTTTTTT. It is translated as CASSYSGTGELFF.

This clonotype came up many times. The chain carries TRBV4-3 and TRBJ1-2; TRBD1 might be the D (5 bases). Germline V gene data show CDR1 as LGHNA and CDR2 as YSLEER. Trimming cost V 2 bases and J 4 bases, with 17 bases left between them. The CDR3 covers 16 residues. The CDR3 loop reads CASSQTRGEWSYGYTF. The CDR3 DNA is TGCGCCAGCAGCCAAACTCGGGGGGAATGGAGCTATGGCTACACCTTC.

This clonotype has a count of ten or more. The rearrangement uses TRBV29-1 and TRBJ2-7; 8 nucleotides match TRBD2. The CDR3 sequence is 11 residues long. Germline values: CDR1 SQVTM, CDR2 ANQGSEA. The trim removed 6 bases at V and 2 bases at J, leaving 0 bases unmatched. CDR3 DNA: TGCAGCGTCGGGGGGGCCTACGAGCAGTACTTC. This codes for CSVGGAYEQYF.

This clonotype was seen ten or more times. In DNA, the CDR3 is TGTGCCAGCAGCCAAGACATCGGGTCTTACGAGCAGTACTTC. Translated: CASSQDIGSYEQYF. This sequence joins TRBV6-6 and TRBJ2-7, with D unresolved. V gave up 6 bases and J gave up 4 bases, with 16 bases separating them. The V gene's germline CDR1 is MNHNY and CDR2 SVGAGI (reference sequence). CDR3 length: 14 amino acids.

V usage is TRBV19 and J usage is TRBJ1-4; D gene ambiguous. CDR1 and CDR2 from the germline V gene are LNHDA and SQIVND (reference sequence). Trimming removed 3 bases at V and 5 bases at J, with 13 bases between. The CDR3 is 15 residues long. The CDR3 coding sequence is TGTGCCAGTAGTATCAGTATTCAGGACAATGAAAAACTGTTTTTT. This encodes CASSISIQDNEKLFF.

This clonotype appeared a few times. The chain links TRBV18 to TRBJ2-6, with D possibly TRBD2 on 5 matching bases. The CDR3 spans 15 residues. Germline CDR1 and CDR2: KGHSH and LQKENI. The V end lost 3 bases, the J end lost 0 bases, and 6 bases lay between the germline ends. The CDR3: CASSPRASGANVLTF. CDR3 DNA sequence: TGTGCCAGCTCACCGCGGGCCTCTGGGGCCAACGTCCTGACTTTC.

The chain is built from TRBV20-1 and TRBJ2-1; D is perhaps TRBD2 (5 bases). Germline V lookup: CDR1 DFQATT, CDR2 SNEGSKA (reference sequence). The V gene lost 0 bases and the J gene lost 0 bases, with 18 bases spanning the gap. The CDR3 totals 18 residues. CDR3: CSARDPFSGSSSYNEQFF. CDR3 nucleotides: TGCAGTGCTAGAGATCCTTTCAGCGGTTCTAGCTCCTACAATGAGCAGTTCTTC.

The gene calls are TRBV4-1 and TRBJ2-3, with 7 bases matching TRBD2. The CDR3 runs to 17 residues. Germline V gene sequence: CDR1 MGHRA, CDR2 YSYEKL. J was trimmed by 3 bases and V by 0 bases; bases with no gene match: 9. The CDR3 DNA reads TGCGCCAGCAGCCAAGAGAGGGCACGGGGGGTGACAGATACGCAGTATTTT. Translation gives CASSQERARGVTDTQYF.

The chain employs TRBV20-1 and TRBJ1-1, with D perhaps matching TRBD1 (6 bases). The CDR3 contains 13 residues. V was clipped by 0 bases and J by 4 bases, with 9 bases between them. The germline gives CDR1 DFQATT, CDR2 SNEGSKA (reference sequence). CDR3 coding DNA: TGCAGTGCTAGAGACAGCAGGGGCACTGAAGCTTTCTTT. Encoded protein: CSARDSRGTEAFF.

The genes are TRBV5-1 and TRBJ1-1; possible D gene TRBD1, 6 bases. The germline gives CDR1 SGHRS, CDR2 YFSETQ. With 1 base removed from V and 5 bases from J, the gap between germline ends came to 15 bases. This CDR3 comprises 15 residues. CDR3 DNA sequence: TGCGCCAGCAGCTTGATGGGGGCCCTGGGAACTGAAGCTTTCTTT. This codes for CASSLMGALGTEAFF. The variable domain in full, with the rest retrieved from reference TRBV5-1 and TRBJ1-1, is KAGVTQTPRYLIKTRGQQVTLSCSPISGHRSVSWYQQTPGQGLQFLFEYFSETQRNKGNFPGRFSGRQFSNSRSEMNVSTLELGDSALYLCASSLMGALGTEAFFGQGTRLTVV.

This clonotype was seen only a few times. The chain recombines TRBV24-1 with TRBJ2-1, with TRBD1 identical over 9 bases. J gave up 15 bases and V 4 bases, and 6 bases lay outside the gene matches. CDR3 length equals 12 residues. From germline, CDR1 is KGHDR and CDR2 SFDVKD. CDR3 DNA: TGTGCCACCAGTGAAACCGGGACAGGGACGTTCTTC. Translating it yields CATSETGTGTFF.

The J gene is TRBJ2-1, the V gene TRBV2; D assignment may be TRBD1 or TRBD2 (5 bases each). With 4 bases removed from V and 8 bases from J, the gap between germline ends came to 18 bases. Germline-derived CDR1 and CDR2 are SNHLY and FYNNEI. The CDR3 has 15 amino acids. The CDR3, as DNA: TGTGCCAGCAGTGGGGGACCGGGCCCCCATCATGAGCAGTTCTTC. Its translation is CASSGGPGPHHEQFF.

This clonotype turned up a few times. The chain joins TRBV7-9 to TRBJ1-5, with 9 bases aligning to TRBD1. The V segment lost 5 bases and the J segment 5 bases; nucleotides outside the gene matches: 7. The germline CDR1 and CDR2 sequences are SEHNR and FQNEAQ (reference sequence). This CDR3 has 15 residues. The CDR3 sequence: CASSPAQGAYQPQHF. In DNA, the CDR3 is TGTGCCAGCAGCCCGGCACAGGGGGCTTATCAGCCCCAGCATTTT.

This sequence joins TRBV18 and TRBJ2-1, with a tentative D call TRBD2 (7 bases). Germline values: CDR1 KGHSH, CDR2 LQKENI. This CDR3 spans 13 amino acids. V was pared by 6 bases and J by 10 bases, with 16 bases between. The CDR3 protein is CASSPGGGLEQFF. For the CDR3, the DNA is TGTGCCAGCTCCCCAGGCGGGGGCTTGGAGCAGTTCTTC.

The chain has TRBV21-1 and TRBJ2-6. TRBV21-1 is a documented pseudogene. This CDR3 is built from 14 residues. The CDR3 coding sequence is TGTGCCAGCACCCCGACGGCTGGGGCCAACGTCCTGACTTTC. Translating it yields CASTPTAGANVLTF.

V is TRBV12-5 and J is TRBJ2-1; 8 nucleotides match TRBD1. V lost 4 bases and J lost 8; bases outside the gene matches: 7. The germline V gene has CDR1 LGHNT and CDR2 FRNRAP. CDR3 size: 14 residues. CDR3 residues: CASGYGQGSDEQFF. DNA for the CDR3: TGTGCTAGTGGTTATGGACAGGGTTCGGATGAGCAGTTCTTC.

This clonotype occurred a few times. The V gene is TRBV12-3 or TRBV12-4, the J gene TRBJ2-1; D is ambiguous. V was pared by 6 bases and J by 8 bases, with 11 bases between. The CDR3 spans 12 residues. CDR3: CASSPSLYEQFF. CDR3 coding DNA: TGTGCCAGCAGCCCCTCCCTTTATGAGCAGTTCTTC.